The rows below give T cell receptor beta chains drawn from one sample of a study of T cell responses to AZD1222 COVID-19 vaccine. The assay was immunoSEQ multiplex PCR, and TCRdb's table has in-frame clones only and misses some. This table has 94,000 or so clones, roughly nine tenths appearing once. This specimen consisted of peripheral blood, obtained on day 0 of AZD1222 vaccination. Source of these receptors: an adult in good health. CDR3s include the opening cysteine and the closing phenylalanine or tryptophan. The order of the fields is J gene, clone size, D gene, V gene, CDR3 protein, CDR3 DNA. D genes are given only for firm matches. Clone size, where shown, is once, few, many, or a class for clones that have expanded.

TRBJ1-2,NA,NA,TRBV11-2,CASSSYSGTPEDVTF,TGTGCCAGCAGCTCATACTCCGGGACCCCAGAGGACGTCACCTTC
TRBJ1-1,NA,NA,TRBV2,CASIKDSPTSEAFF,TGTGCCAGCATCAAGGACAGCCCCACAAGTGAAGCTTTCTTT
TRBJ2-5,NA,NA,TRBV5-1,CASSVSRTVQETQYF,TGCGCCAGCAGCGTATCGCGGACAGTACAAGAGACCCAGTACTTC
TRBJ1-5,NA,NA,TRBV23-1,CASSRSQPQHF,TGCGCCAGCAGTCGCAGCCAGCCCCAGCATTTT
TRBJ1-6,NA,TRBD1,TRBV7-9,CASSLIGGYSPLHF,TGTGCCAGCAGCTTGATAGGGGGCTATTCACCCCTCCACTTT
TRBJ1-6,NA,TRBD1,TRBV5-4,CASSLQGRDSPLHF,TGTGCCAGCAGCCTACAGGGGAGGGATTCACCCCTCCACTTT
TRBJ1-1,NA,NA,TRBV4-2,CASSQEGGRDTEAFF,TGTGCCAGCAGCCAAGAAGGAGGGAGGGATACTGAAGCTTTCTTT
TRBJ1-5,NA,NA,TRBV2,CASSEGSSNQPQHF,TGTGCCAGCAGTGAAGGAAGTAGCAATCAGCCCCAGCATTTT
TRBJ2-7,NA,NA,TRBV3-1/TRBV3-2,CASSPLEPLMGEQYF,TGTGCCAGCAGCCCCCTCGAACCCCTCATGGGCGAGCAGTACTTC
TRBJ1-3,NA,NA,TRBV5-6,CASSSSRTAGNTIYF,TGTGCCAGCAGCTCTAGCCGGACAGCTGGAAACACCATATATTTT
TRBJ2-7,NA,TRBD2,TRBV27,CASRLTSASYEQYF,TGTGCCAGCAGACTGACTAGCGCATCCTACGAGCAGTACTTC
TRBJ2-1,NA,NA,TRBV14,CASSPRGGTIGSEQFF,TGTGCCAGCAGCCCGAGAGGGGGGACTATAGGAAGTGAGCAGTTCTTC
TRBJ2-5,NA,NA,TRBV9,CASSSGVVREETQYF,TGTGCCAGCAGCTCAGGGGTCGTGCGGGAAGAGACCCAGTACTTC
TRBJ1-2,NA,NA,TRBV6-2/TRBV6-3,CASSYAGEQDGYTF,TGTGCCAGCAGTTACGCCGGGGAACAGGATGGCTACACCTTC
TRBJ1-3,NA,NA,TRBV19,CASSIQGAPGNTIYF,TGTGCCAGTAGTATTCAGGGCGCTCCTGGAAACACCATATATTTT
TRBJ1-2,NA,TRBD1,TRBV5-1,CASSLEGRGTGYTF,TGCGCCAGCAGCTTGGAGGGCAGGGGGACTGGCTACACCTTC
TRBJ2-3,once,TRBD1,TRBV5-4,CASSNGQGTDTQYF,TGTGCCAGCAGCAACGGACAGGGAACGGATACGCAGTATTTT
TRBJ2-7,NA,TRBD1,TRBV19,CASSLRGQGDFYEQYF,TGTGCCAGTAGCTTACGCGGACAGGGGGATTTTTACGAGCAGTACTTC
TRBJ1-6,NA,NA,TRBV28,CASSSTEGAPSPYNSPLHF,TGTGCCAGCAGTTCCACCGAAGGTGCGCCAAGTCCCTATAATTCACCCCTCCACTTT
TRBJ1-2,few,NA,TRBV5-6,CASSSPGAGAYGYTF,TGTGCCAGCAGCTCCCCCGGGGCAGGCGCCTATGGCTACACCTTC
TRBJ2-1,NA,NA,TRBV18,CASSPETVSLGNEQFF,TGTGCCAGCTCACCCGAGACTGTATCCCTCGGCAATGAGCAGTTCTTC
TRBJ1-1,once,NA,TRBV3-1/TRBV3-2,CASSQGNTEAFF,TGTGCCAGCAGCCAGGGGAACACTGAAGCTTTCTTT
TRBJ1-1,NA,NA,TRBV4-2,CASSQPRQSEAFF,TGTGCCAGCAGCCAACCGCGGCAGTCTGAAGCTTTCTTT
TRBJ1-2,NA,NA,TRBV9,CASSRINREGGYTF,TGTGCCAGCAGCAGGATTAACAGGGAGGGCGGCTACACCTTC
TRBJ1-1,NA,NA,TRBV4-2,CASSPMGYPEAFF,TGTGCCAGCAGCCCCATGGGCTACCCTGAAGCTTTCTTT
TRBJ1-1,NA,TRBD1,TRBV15,CATSIKQGGTEAFF,TGTGCCACCAGCATCAAACAGGGGGGCACTGAAGCTTTCTTT
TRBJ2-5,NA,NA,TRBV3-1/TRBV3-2,CASSQNWRGRETQYF,TGTGCCAGCAGCCAGAACTGGCGGGGTAGGGAGACCCAGTACTTC
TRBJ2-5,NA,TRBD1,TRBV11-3,CASSLGSGQGIGETQYF,TGTGCCAGCAGCTTAGGAAGCGGACAGGGAATAGGGGAGACCCAGTACTTC
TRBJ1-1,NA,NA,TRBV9,CASATDLMNTEAFF,TGTGCCAGCGCGACTGACCTGATGAACACTGAAGCTTTCTTT
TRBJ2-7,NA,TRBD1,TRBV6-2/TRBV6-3,CASSQGAGGLLYEQYF,TGTGCCAGCAGTCAGGGGGCAGGCGGGCTACTCTACGAGCAGTACTTC
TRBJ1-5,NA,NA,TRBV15,CATSRGAPSQPQHF,TGTGCCACCAGCAGAGGGGCCCCCTCCCAGCCCCAGCATTTT
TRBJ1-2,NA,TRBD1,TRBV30,CAWSRQGDYGYTF,TGTGCCTGGAGTCGACAGGGGGACTATGGCTACACCTTC
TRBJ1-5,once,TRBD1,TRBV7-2,CASSPDRGGNQPQHF,TGTGCCAGCAGCCCTGACAGGGGGGGTAATCAGCCCCAGCATTTT